This T cell receptor (beta chain) was profiled in a study of vaccination and CD4 T cells after COVID-19. Across the study: At a median around 65 days (range 14 to 241) after dose two, post-vaccine samples were obtained. Overlapping spike pools from SARS-CoV-2 and HCoV-NL63, HCoV-OC43 and HCoV-229E served as culture stimuli.

Sequenced with the Oncomine TCR Beta short-read assay was DNA taken from cultured CD4+ T cells. TCRdb re-analysed the PCR reads in MiXCR, keeping a single row per CDR3 protein. Of thousands of distinct CDR3 sequences listed, 30% to 35% are singletons. In this sample, this clonotype turned up a few times. Its antigen is not identified. Germline loops: CDR1 KGHDR, CDR2 SFDVKD. Trimming removed 1 base at V and 2 bases at J, with 11 bases between. The CDR3 contains 15 residues. Indicated treatment: roughly 11-day PBMC culture with coronavirus spike peptide pools or control peptides (ViraFEST assay). The collection of CD4+ T cells from the unexposed donor took place before the COVID-19 pandemic (2011-2018). ViraFEST sequenced TCRs after peptide-pool expansion of antigen-specific T cells. PBMCs, plated at two million per well, were grown in the presence of roughly 9.5 IU/ml IL-2 and about 10 ug/ml peptide pools.

Sequences were obtained from CD4+ T cells from blood, cultured in vitro. This TCR derives from a human donor in good health. The chain links TRBV24-1 to TRBJ2-7, with a possible D match to TRBD2 (6 bases). The CDR3, as DNA: TGTGCCACCAGTGATTTAGGAGGGATTACCTACGAGCAGTACTTC. It codes for CATSDLGGITYEQYF.